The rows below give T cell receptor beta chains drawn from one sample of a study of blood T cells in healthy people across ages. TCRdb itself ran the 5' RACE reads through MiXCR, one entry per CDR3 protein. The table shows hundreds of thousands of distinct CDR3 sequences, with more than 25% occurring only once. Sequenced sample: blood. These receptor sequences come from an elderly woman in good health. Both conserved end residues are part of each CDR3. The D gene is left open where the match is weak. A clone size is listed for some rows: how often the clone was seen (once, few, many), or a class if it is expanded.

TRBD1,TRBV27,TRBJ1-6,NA,TGTGCCAGCAGTTTATTTCGGGACAGAACCAGATACTCCTATAATTCACCCCTCCACTTT,CASSLFRDRTRYSYNSPLHF
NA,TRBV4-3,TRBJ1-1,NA,TGCGCCAGCAGCCAAGATGCCGGGAGGGGGGAAGCTTTCTTT,CASSQDAGRGEAFF
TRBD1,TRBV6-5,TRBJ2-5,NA,TGTGCCAGCAGCCTATTGGAGACAGGGGAAAACTTC,CASSLLETGENF
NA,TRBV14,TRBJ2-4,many,TGTGCCAGCAGCCAAGGGTCTTGGACAGCCAAAAACATTCAGTACTTC,CASSQGSWTAKNIQYF
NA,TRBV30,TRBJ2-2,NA,TGTGCCTGGAGTGTACGGGGTTCCGGGGAGCTGTTTTTT,CAWSVRGSGELFF
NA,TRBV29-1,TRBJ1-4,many,TGCAGCGTCCGGGACGGTCCCAATGAAAAACTGTTTTTT,CSVRDGPNEKLFF
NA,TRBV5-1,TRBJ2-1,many,TGCGCCAGCGCAATTGGGGAGCCGGTGAATGAGCAGTTCTTC,CASAIGEPVNEQFF
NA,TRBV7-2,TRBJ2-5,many,TGTGCCAGCAGCTTAGGGCCCCTCCGGGGAGAGACCCAGTACTTC,CASSLGPLRGETQYF
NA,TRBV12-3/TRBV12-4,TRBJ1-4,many,TGTGCCAGCAGTTTAGCGCGAGGCCTAAACGGTGAAAAACTGTTTTTT,CASSLARGLNGEKLFF
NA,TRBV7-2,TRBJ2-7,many,TGTGCCAGCAGCTTACTACGATACGAGCAGTACTTC,CASSLLRYEQYF